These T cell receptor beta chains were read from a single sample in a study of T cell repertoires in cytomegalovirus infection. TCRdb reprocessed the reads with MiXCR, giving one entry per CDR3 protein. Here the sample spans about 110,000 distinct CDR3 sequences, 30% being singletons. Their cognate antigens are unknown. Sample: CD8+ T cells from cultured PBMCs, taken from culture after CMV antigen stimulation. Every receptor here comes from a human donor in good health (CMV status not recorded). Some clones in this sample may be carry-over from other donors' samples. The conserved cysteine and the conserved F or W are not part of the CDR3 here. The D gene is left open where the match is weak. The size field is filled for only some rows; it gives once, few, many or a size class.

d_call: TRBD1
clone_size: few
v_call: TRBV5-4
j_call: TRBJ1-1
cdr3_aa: ASSFQGAKTEAF

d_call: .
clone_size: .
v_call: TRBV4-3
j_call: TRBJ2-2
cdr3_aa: ASSHRTGYTGELF

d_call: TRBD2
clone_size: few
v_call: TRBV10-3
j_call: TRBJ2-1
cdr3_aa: AIRGTPLSGGAEEQF

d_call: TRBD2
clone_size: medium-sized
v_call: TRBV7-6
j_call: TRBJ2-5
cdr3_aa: ASSFSLAGGPEETQY

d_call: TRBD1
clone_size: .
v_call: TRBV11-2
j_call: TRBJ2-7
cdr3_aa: ASSRRDRGLEQY

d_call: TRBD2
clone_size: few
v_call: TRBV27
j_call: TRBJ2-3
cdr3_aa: ASSSQRDTDTQY

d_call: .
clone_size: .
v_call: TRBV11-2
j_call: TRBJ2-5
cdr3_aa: ASSLRFQETQY

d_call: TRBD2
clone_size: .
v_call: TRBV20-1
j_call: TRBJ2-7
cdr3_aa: SARGSGGLYEQY

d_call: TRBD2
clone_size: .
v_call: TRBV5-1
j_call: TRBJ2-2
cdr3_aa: ASSFKRGANTGELF

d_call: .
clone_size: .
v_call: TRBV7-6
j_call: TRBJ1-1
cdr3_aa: ASSLAAKNTEAF

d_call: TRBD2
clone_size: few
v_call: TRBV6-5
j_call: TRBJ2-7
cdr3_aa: ASSYFLGGTVAYEQY

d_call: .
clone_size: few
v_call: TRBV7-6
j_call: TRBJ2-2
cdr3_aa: ASSLVLRTGELF

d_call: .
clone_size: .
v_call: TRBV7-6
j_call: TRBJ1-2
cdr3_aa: ASSPGGMYGYT

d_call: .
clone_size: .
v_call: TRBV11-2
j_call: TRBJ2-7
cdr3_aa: ASSFGSNYEQY

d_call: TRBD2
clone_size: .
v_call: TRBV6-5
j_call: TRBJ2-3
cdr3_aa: ASSYSGGASGASTDTQY

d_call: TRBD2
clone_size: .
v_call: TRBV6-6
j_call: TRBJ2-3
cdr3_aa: ASSIIGGGDTQY

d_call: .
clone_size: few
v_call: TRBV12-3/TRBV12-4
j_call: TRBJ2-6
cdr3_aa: ASSSPDRSGANVLT

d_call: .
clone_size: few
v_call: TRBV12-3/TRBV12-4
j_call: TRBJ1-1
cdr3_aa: ASSLLGAGTEAF

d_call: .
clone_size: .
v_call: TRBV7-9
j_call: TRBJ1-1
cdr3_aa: ASRPGGVNTEAF

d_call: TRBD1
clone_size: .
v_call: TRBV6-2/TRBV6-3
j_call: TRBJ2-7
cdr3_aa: ASSNDLDRGMRDYEQY

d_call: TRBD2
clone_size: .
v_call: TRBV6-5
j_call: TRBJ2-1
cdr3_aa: ASSYSAAGAENEQF

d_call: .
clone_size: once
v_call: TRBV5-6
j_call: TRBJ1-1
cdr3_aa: ASSFREFLNMNTEAF

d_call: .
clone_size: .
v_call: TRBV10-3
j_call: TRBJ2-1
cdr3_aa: AISDILQGKNEQF

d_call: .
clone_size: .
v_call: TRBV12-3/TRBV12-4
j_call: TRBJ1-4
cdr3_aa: ASSGDIGDEKLF

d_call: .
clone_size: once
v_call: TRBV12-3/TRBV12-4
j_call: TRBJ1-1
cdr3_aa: ASSLGLLGTEAF

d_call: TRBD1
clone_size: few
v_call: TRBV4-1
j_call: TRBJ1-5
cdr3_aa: ASSQGTGSYQPQH

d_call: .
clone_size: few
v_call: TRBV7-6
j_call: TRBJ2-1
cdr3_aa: ASSSGLYGVNEQF

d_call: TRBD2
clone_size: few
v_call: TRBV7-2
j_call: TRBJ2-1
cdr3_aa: ASSLVKASGGLYNEQF

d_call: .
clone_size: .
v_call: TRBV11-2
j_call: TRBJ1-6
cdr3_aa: ASSLGGLNNSPLH

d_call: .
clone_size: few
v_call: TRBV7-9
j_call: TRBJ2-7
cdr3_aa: ASSFDPPDSAYEQY

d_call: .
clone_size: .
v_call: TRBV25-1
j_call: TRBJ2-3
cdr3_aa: ASSDSGLTDTQY

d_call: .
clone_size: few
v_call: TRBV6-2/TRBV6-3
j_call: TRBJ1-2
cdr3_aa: ASSTAVRYT

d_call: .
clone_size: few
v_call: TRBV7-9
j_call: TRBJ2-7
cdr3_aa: ASSFGAVVSYEQY

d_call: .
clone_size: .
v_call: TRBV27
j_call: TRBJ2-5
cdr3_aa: ASRLAPQETQY

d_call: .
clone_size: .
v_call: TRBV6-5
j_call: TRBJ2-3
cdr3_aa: ASSSGGGPDTQY

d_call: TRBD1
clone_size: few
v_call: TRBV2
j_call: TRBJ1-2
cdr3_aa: ASSKRTDRDEYGYT

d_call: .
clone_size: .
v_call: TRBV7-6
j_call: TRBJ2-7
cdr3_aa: ASSLAIGSYEQY

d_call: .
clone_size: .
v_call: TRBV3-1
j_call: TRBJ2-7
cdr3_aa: ASSQTTAAREQY

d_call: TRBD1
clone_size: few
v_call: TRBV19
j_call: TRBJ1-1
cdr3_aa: ASSPGTGLTEAF

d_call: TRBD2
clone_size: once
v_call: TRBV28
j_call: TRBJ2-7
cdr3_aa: ASSFGGDAYEQY

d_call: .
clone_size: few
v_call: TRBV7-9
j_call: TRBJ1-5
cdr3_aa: ASSSTDRLSNQPQH

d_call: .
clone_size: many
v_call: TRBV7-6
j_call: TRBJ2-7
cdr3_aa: ASSLAPDEQY

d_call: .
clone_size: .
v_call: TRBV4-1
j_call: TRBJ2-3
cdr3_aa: ASSQAGRGSADTQY

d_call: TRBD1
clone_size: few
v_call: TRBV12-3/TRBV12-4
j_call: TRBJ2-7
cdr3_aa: ASSLGQGSFYEQY

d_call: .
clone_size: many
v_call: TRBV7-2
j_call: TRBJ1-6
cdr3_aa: ASSLGYNSPLH

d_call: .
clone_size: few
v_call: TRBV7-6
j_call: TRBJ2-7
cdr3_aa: ASSLASRGSEQY